This TCR beta chain is drawn from a study of cytomegalovirus exposure and HLA in healthy donors. Whole-study results and caveats: Rarity held for most TCR sequences, but there were some public TCRs that occurred in many donors. In a later analysis, common viral pathogens appeared linked to several of the most significant clusters.

In regard to this clone: Its antigen is not known.

PCR involved 60 Vbeta and 13 Jbeta primers. Per the original data handling: A later analysis tallied 87 million or so unique TCR beta chains, roughly 11 million of them shared. The table came from immunoSEQ multiplex PCR; TCRdb's copy has only in-frame clones and leaves some out. V and J calls and clone size follow that table, whereas D and trimming were derived from the DNA. In the table there are just over 200,000 clones, roughly four fifths of which are singletons. The origin of this receptor is a woman aged 40-49 years in good health and CMV-seronegative. The sequenced sample consisted of PBMCs.

This chain's CDR3 is CATSTSGGYNEQFF. For the CDR3, the DNA is TGTGCCACCAGCACTTCGGGGGGCTACAATGAGCAGTTCTTC. The chain links TRBV15 to TRBJ2-1; 7 bases match TRBD2. J gave up 3 bases and V 4 bases, and 3 bases lay outside the gene matches. The germline CDR1 and CDR2 sequences are LNHNV and YYDKDF (reference sequence). The CDR3 spans 14 residues.